This T cell receptor beta chain was identified in a study of blood T cell repertoires in COVID-19. Study background: Donors in the United States, Italy and Spain gave samples during acute or convalescent COVID-19. From T cells, B-cell-depleted T cells, or PBMCs came the material, which was cDNA or gDNA.

Germline values: CDR1 SGHTA, CDR2 FQGNSA. The CDR3 extends over 13 amino acids. Trimming pared 7 bases from V and 5 bases from J, leaving 14 bases between. In the original processing: Reference gene primer amplification yielded estimated nucleated cell counts. Generated by immunoSEQ multiplex PCR, the TCRdb table keeps only in-frame clones and is missing some. The V and J calls and clone size are taken from that table; D and trimming were inferred from the DNA. This table has about 110,000 clones, about four fifths appearing once. The specimen sequenced was peripheral blood. This sequence joins TRBV7-2 and TRBJ2-5; a weak D match, TRBD2 (5 bases). The TCR originated in a woman aged 55-70 years with acute or convalescent COVID-19. CDR3 sequence (DNA): TGTGCCAGCACCCCACCGGGAACGGAGACCCAGTACTTC. Its translation is CASTPPGTETQYF.